The sequence of this T cell receptor beta chain was determined in a study of shared clonotypes between healthy human individuals. Study results and limitations: Clonotypes that were shared across a handful of donors made up about 5.1% of naive CD4 clonotypes.

The table came from immunoSEQ multiplex PCR; TCRdb's copy has only in-frame clones and leaves some out. In the table there are hundreds of thousands of clones, over 65% of which are singletons. As to this clone: The target antigen is unknown.

All the donors were Caucasian adults who lived in Nashville, Tennessee. V dropped 6 bases and J dropped 4; count of bases not matched to a gene: 9. Germline assignment: CDR1 MNHEY and CDR2 SVGAGI. The CDR3 extends over 14 amino acids. The V call is TRBV6-5, the J call TRBJ2-7, with 7 bases lining up with TRBD2. Input material: memory CD4+ T cells sorted from blood. Subset reported: CD45RA-negative fraction. The clonotype comes from a woman in her 30s in good health. The CDR3 DNA reads TGTGCCAGCAGCAGCGGGACTCTCGGGTACGAGCAGTACTTC. This gives the protein CASSSGTLGYEQYF.